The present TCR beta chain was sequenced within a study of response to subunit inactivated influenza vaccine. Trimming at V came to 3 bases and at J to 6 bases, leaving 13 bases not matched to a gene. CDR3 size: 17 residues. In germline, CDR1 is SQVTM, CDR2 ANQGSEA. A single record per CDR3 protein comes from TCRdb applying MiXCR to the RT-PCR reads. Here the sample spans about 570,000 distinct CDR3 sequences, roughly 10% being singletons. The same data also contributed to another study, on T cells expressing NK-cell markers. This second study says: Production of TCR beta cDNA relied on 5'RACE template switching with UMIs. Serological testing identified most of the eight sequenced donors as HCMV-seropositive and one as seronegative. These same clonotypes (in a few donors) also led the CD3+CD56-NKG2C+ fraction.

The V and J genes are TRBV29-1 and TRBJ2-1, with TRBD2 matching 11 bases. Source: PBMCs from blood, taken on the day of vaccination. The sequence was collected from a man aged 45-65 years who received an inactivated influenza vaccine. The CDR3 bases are TGCAGCGTTGAGTGGGCTAGCGGGAGGCAGCGGGGCAATGAGCAGTTCTTC. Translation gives CSVEWASGRQRGNEQFF.